This T cell receptor (beta chain) was sequenced in a study of response to subunit inactivated influenza vaccine. MiXCR, run by TCRdb on the RT-PCR reads, gives a single entry per CDR3 protein. The sample includes roughly 500,000 distinct CDR3 sequences, approximately 20% of them seen just once. This clonotype appeared a few times. V was clipped by 4 bases and J by 9 bases; unmatched bases: 10. From germline, CDR1 is SGHAT and CDR2 FQNNGV. There are 16 residues in the CDR3. These same records also appear under a second study, on T cells expressing NK-cell markers. That source reports: Libraries used 5'RACE template switching adding universal primer site and UMIs. Among the eight sequenced donors, seven tested HCMV-seropositive and one tested seronegative. In a handful of donors, dominant NKG2C+ clonotypes were roughly 1.0-7.0% of CD8+ T cells. HCMV specificity of the expanded NKG2C+ T cell clones was not established.

The material sequenced was CD4+ T cells sorted from PBMCs, taken 11 to 12 days after vaccination. This TCR derives from a man between 50 and 59 years old who received an inactivated influenza vaccine. The rearrangement uses TRBV11-2 and TRBJ1-6; 9 bases match TRBD1. The CDR3 coding sequence is TGTGCCAGCAGCTATTCCCGGGACAGGGCCAGTTCACCCCTCCACTTT. Protein: CASSYSRDRASSPLHF.